This TCR beta chain was identified in a study of T cells in Graves' hyperthyroidism and ophthalmopathy. From germline, CDR1 is KGHDR and CDR2 SFDVKD. Trimming removed 1 base from V and 5 bases from J; junction bases left unmatched: 9. There are 16 residues in the CDR3. The CDR3 regions of TCR beta were amplified from RNA transcripts. Researchers ran a first-round RT-PCR on the TCR CDR3 using the HTBI primer set. MiXCR, run by TCRdb on the multiplex PCR reads, gives a single entry per CDR3 protein. The data contain some 500,000 distinct CDR3 sequences, more than 15% of them singletons. Sequenced sample: blood. The gene calls are TRBV24-1 and TRBJ2-5; TRBD2 agrees at 7 bases. The source of this sequence is a woman aged 25 to 39 with Graves' ophthalmopathy. The CDR3 bases are TGTGCCACCAGTGATTTCGGGGCAGGGACTATGGAGACCCAGTACTTC. This sequence encodes CATSDFGAGTMETQYF.